Listed here are 8 T cell receptor beta chains from one sample, sequenced in a study of blood T cell repertoires in COVID-19. Using immunoSEQ multiplex PCR, the repertoire was profiled, and TCRdb retains in-frame clones only, with some absent. The data show about 60,000 clones, with 65% to 90% seen just once and approximately 6.6% held by the top ten. Sequenced: peripheral blood. Every receptor here comes from a man aged 55 to 70 with acute or convalescent COVID-19.

This rearrangement joins TRBV23-1 to TRBJ1-6, with 8 bases lining up with TRBD1. TRBV23-1 is marked as an open reading frame, function uncertain. After removal of 6 bases from V and 8 bases from J, the junction contained 21 bases not matched to a gene. This CDR3 region has 19 residues. In nucleotides, the CDR3 is TGCGCCAGCAGCCCTCACCGATCGACAGGGGCCAGGAGGTATTCACCCCTCCACTTT. It encodes CASSPHRSTGARRYSPLHF.

In this sample, this clone turned up a few times. The V and J genes are TRBV12-3 or TRBV12-4 and TRBJ1-5; TRBD1 is a possible D gene (5 bases). Trimming stripped 5 bases from V and 6 bases from J, with 8 bases between. The CDR3 runs 12 residues. CDR3 coding DNA: TGTGCCAGCAGTCTCGGGGGTCAGCCCCAGCATTTT. Its translation: CASSLGGQPQHF.

V gene TRBV5-6 combines with J gene TRBJ2-2; no firm D call. The V and J ends lost 3 bases and 2 bases respectively, with 8 bases between them. Germline V gene data show CDR1 as SGHDT and CDR2 as YYEEEE. The CDR3 covers 14 residues. CDR3 sequence reads: CASSSRQNTGELFF. CDR3 sequence (DNA): TGTGCCAGCAGCTCCAGACAAAACACCGGGGAGCTGTTTTTT.

This clone has a handful of counts. J is TRBJ1-2 and V is TRBV7-2; the match to TRBD1 covers 10 bases. Unmatched junction bases numbered 7, after V lost 5 bases and J lost 7 bases. The CDR3 consists of 14 residues. Germline-derived CDR1 and CDR2 are SGHTA and FQGNSA. In DNA form, the CDR3 reads TGTGCCAGCAGCCCGGGACAGGGGCAATCTGGCTACACCTTC. Protein sequence: CASSPGQGQSGYTF.

V is TRBV6-5 and J is TRBJ1-2; 7 bases agree with TRBD1. The CDR3 length is 12 residues. CDR1 is MNHEY and CDR2 is SVGAGI in the germline V gene. The trim removed 11 bases at V and 7 bases at J, leaving 10 bases unmatched. The CDR3 here is CAATTGTGGYTF. CDR3 nucleotides: TGTGCCGCTACGACAGGGACGGGTGGCTACACCTTC.

V gene TRBV9 combines with J gene TRBJ2-1; TRBD1 is a possible D gene (5 bases). Trimming shortened V by 3 bases and J by 9 bases, and 13 bases separated the two germline ends. This CDR3 is 13 amino acids long. From germline, CDR1 is SGDLS and CDR2 YYNGEE. CDR3 DNA sequence: TGTGCCAGCAGCGCCCAAAGGGGAAGTGAGCAGTTCTTC. Its translation is CASSAQRGSEQFF.

A few counts support this clone. DNA of the CDR3: TGTGCCTGGAGTATAGGGGTTAATTCACCCCTCCACTTT. Its protein product is CAWSIGVNSPLHF. The chain joins TRBV30 to TRBJ1-6; D might be TRBD1 (5 bases). The CDR3 runs 13 residues. Germline CDR1 and CDR2: GTSNPN and SVGIG (reference sequence). Trimming removed 2 bases from V and 6 bases from J, with 8 bases in between.

The V and J genes are TRBV6-2 or TRBV6-3 and TRBJ1-4, with unresolved D. Trimming stripped 0 bases from V and 8 bases from J, with 4 bases between. The CDR3 totals 12 residues. CDR1 and CDR2 (germline): MNHEY, SVGEGT. The CDR3 DNA reads TGTGCCAGCAGTTACTCAACAGAAAAACTGTTTTTT. Amino acid sequence: CASSYSTEKLFF.